The 21 T cell receptor beta chains in this list originate from one sample, sequenced in a study of early T cells in non-severe SARS-CoV-2 infection (dated by TCRdb to about 2021). Receptors were amplified or captured by 5' RACE. Sequencing was carried out with a NextSeq 500. TCRdb reanalyzed the raw reads on its own, using fastp at Q25 for trimming and MiXCR for clone calling, and kept in-frame beta chains. Each CDR3 protein gets just one entry, which takes the most common genes and DNA from the rows behind it. The sample table lists 60,000 or so distinct CDR3 sequences, 10% to 15% of them with a count of one. Jointly, the top ten make up 1.3% to 1.5% of the sample. Sequences were derived from whole blood, sampled at baseline. These TCRs come from an adult who was a healthcare worker with PCR-confirmed SARS-CoV-2 infection or an uninfected control (not recorded which).

This clonotype was seen more than once but under ten times. The rearrangement links TRBV11-2 to TRBJ2-3; the D is unclear. The CDR3 runs to 13 residues. Germline CDR1 is SGHAT and CDR2 is FQNNGV. Trimming removed 5 bases at V and 6 bases at J, with 12 bases between. The DNA for the CDR3 is TGTGCCAGCAGCGGTGGGGTAATGGATACGCAGTATTTT. The encoded protein is CASSGGVMDTQYF.

This clonotype came up many times. This rearrangement joins TRBV5-1 to TRBJ2-5; the D call may be TRBD1 or TRBD2 (5 bases each). The CDR3 is 13 amino acids. Per germline, CDR1 SGHRS and CDR2 YFSETQ. Trimming cost V 4 bases and J 4 bases, with 11 bases left between them. Here the CDR3 DNA reads TGCGCCAGCAGCCTCGGGGCGTCAGAGACCCAGTACTTC. Protein sequence: CASSLGASETQYF. The whole variable domain, filled in from reference TRBV5-1 and TRBJ2-5, reads KAGVTQTPRYLIKTRGQQVTLSCSPISGHRSVSWYQQTPGQGLQFLFEYFSETQRNKGNFPGRFSGRQFSNSRSEMNVSTLELGDSALYLCASSLGASETQYFGPGTRLLVL.

As concerns this clonotype: This clone may be a read error of a much larger clone one base away. The final CDR3 position lacks the conserved phenylalanine or tryptophan, pointing to a likely read error. The chain carries TRBV12-3 or TRBV12-4 and TRBJ2-3, with D perhaps TRBD1 (6 bases). The V end lost 5 bases, the J end lost 8 bases, and 11 bases lay between the germline ends. CDR3 length: 12 residues. The CDR3: CASSMGAGTQYY. The CDR3 nucleotides are TGTGCCAGCAGTATGGGGGCGGGTACGCAGTATTAT.

This clonotype showed up just a few times. The V call is TRBV6-4, the J call TRBJ2-3; D remains unclear. The V and J ends lost 2 bases and 0 bases respectively, with 6 bases between them. CDR1 is MRHNA and CDR2 is SNTAGT in the germline V gene. This CDR3 contains 14 residues. In nucleotides, the CDR3 is TGTGCCAGCAGTGACCAGGACAGCACAGATACGCAGTATTTT. Translating gives CASSDQDSTDTQYF.

The chain has TRBV7-2 and TRBJ2-5, with unresolved D. The CDR3 runs 14 residues. CDR1 is SGHTA and CDR2 is FQGNSA in the germline V gene. V was shortened by 5 bases and J by 0 bases, with 10 bases between the two germline ends. CDR3 protein: CASSGRTDQETQYF. The CDR3 DNA is TGTGCCAGCAGCGGCAGGACCGACCAAGAGACCCAGTACTTC.

Points on this clonotype: With a much larger clone just one base away, this may be a read error. The CDR3, as DNA: TGCGCCAGCAGCTTGGGCGGACTAGCGGCGGTTGTTGAGCAGTTCTTC. Protein product: CASSLGGLAAVVEQFF. The V call is TRBV5-1, the J call TRBJ2-1; 10 nucleotides align to TRBD2. The CDR3 contains 16 residues. V gave up 0 bases and J gave up 9 bases; unmatched junction bases: 9. The V gene's germline CDR1 is SGHRS and CDR2 YFSETQ. Complete variable domain (other parts from reference TRBV5-1 and TRBJ2-1): KAGVTQTPRYLIKTRGQQVTLSCSPISGHRSVSWYQQTPGQGLQFLFEYFSETQRNKGNFPGRFSGRQFSNSRSEMNVSTLELGDSALYLCASSLGGLAAVVEQFFGPGTRLTVL.

The sample holds many counts of this clonotype. The chain couples TRBV19 to TRBJ2-2, with D perhaps given as TRBD1 or TRBD2 (6 bases each). The ends were cut back, 6 bases at V and 0 bases at J, with 11 bases in the middle. Germline CDR1 and CDR2: LNHDA and SQIVND (reference sequence). The CDR3 is 15 amino acids. For the CDR3, the DNA is TGTGCCAGTAGACGGGGGCCGACGAACACCGGGGAGCTGTTTTTT. This encodes CASRRGPTNTGELFF.

This clonotype is judged medium-sized. V is TRBV6-2 or TRBV6-3 and J is TRBJ2-6, with no clear D. This CDR3 is 15 amino acids long. The germline V and J ends were trimmed by 2 bases and 0 bases, with 5 bases remaining between them. CDR1 and CDR2 from the germline V gene are MNHEY and SVGEGT. In DNA form, the CDR3 reads TGTGCCAGCAGTTACGACGGCTCTGGGGCCAACGTCCTGACTTTC. Its translation is CASSYDGSGANVLTF.

The rearrangement links TRBV10-3 to TRBJ2-3; 7 bases are shared with TRBD2. Germline trimming cut 2 bases from V and 2 bases from J; bases unmatched to any gene: 4. Germline CDR1 is ENHRY and CDR2 is SYGVKD. The CDR3 extends over 15 amino acids. This CDR3 is CAISEEAGDTDTQYF. The DNA of the CDR3 is TGTGCCATCAGTGAGGAGGCGGGGGACACAGATACGCAGTATTTT.

In its sample, this clonotype was seen a few times. This chain uses TRBV7-9 with TRBJ2-6, with D tentatively TRBD1 (5 bases). V was trimmed by 3 bases and J by 0 bases, leaving 12 bases between them. Germline loops: CDR1 SEHNR, CDR2 FQNEAQ (reference sequence). The CDR3 is 17 amino acids. Here the CDR3 reads CASSFLDSPSGANVLTF. DNA of the CDR3: TGTGCCAGCAGCTTCCTCGACAGTCCCTCTGGGGCCAACGTCCTGACTTTC.

The chain is built from TRBV6-5 and TRBJ2-1; D might be TRBD2 (6 bases). The CDR3 length is 15 residues. The V gene lost 2 bases and the J gene lost 8 bases, with 16 bases spanning the gap. Germline V lookup: CDR1 MNHEY, CDR2 SVGAGI. CDR3 region: CASSYRGGDVDEQFF. Here the CDR3 DNA reads TGTGCCAGCAGTTACCGGGGCGGGGATGTCGATGAGCAGTTCTTC.

The V and J genes are TRBV29-1 and TRBJ2-1; 9 nucleotides align to TRBD2. Germline V gene data show CDR1 as SQVTM and CDR2 as ANQGSEA. V lost 5 bases, J lost 5 bases, and 4 bases stayed unmatched. This CDR3 contains 13 residues. The CDR3 DNA is TGCAGCGTTCACGAGCGGGGGGACAATGAGCAGTTCTTC. Its translation: CSVHERGDNEQFF.

This clonotype was detected many times. The gene calls are TRBV7-9 and TRBJ2-2; TRBD1 aligns across 8 bases. CDR1 is SEHNR and CDR2 is FQNEAQ in the germline V gene (reference sequence). V lost 5 bases to trimming and J lost 4 bases; unmatched junction nucleotides: 9. The CDR3 length is 16 residues. This CDR3 reads CASSIRQGFVTGELFF. Written as DNA, the CDR3 is TGTGCCAGCAGCATCAGACAGGGGTTTGTCACCGGGGAGCTGTTTTTT.

This chain links TRBV11-2 with TRBJ2-7, with 11 nucleotides matching TRBD1. The V gene's germline CDR1 is SGHAT and CDR2 FQNNGV. There are 14 residues in the CDR3. The trim removed 4 bases at V and 4 bases at J, leaving 3 bases unmatched. In DNA, the CDR3 is TGTGCCAGCAGCTCCGGGACAGGGGGTTACGAGCAGTACTTC. This codes for CASSSGTGGYEQYF.

This clonotype was observed a few times. The CDR3 sequence: CSARGVIDSPEHF. The CDR3 DNA sequence: TGCAGTGCTAGAGGTGTCATCGACAGTCCTGAGCATTTT. This chain joins TRBV20-1 and TRBJ1-5; D is perhaps TRBD1 (5 bases). CDR3 length equals 13 residues. The V gene's germline CDR1 is DFQATT and CDR2 SNEGSKA (reference sequence). The germline V and J ends were trimmed by 1 base and 14 bases, with 18 bases remaining between them.

This clonotype has just a few counts. The genes are TRBV5-1 and TRBJ2-2, with D hard to call. V lost 1 base and J lost 2, with 9 bases in between. This CDR3 contains 15 residues. The V gene's germline CDR1 is SGHRS and CDR2 YFSETQ. CDR3 in DNA: TGCGCCAGCAGCTTGTCCGTCAGTAACACCGGGGAGCTGTTTTTT. Amino acids: CASSLSVSNTGELFF.

CDR3 coding DNA: TGTGCCAGTAGTACTCAGCGGACTAGCGTCTACGAGCAGTACTTC. It is translated as CASSTQRTSVYEQYF. J is TRBJ2-7 and V is TRBV19; 9 nucleotides align to TRBD2. Germline CDR1 LNHDA, CDR2 SQIVND (reference sequence). With 4 bases clipped from V and 3 bases from J, the junction kept 7 bases outside the gene matches. The CDR3 spans 15 residues.

The rearrangement joins TRBV11-2 to TRBJ2-3; D is uncertain. Germline lookup yields CDR1 SGHAT and CDR2 FQNNGV. The CDR3 is 15 amino acids. V was shortened by 1 base and J by 5 bases, with 13 bases between the two germline ends. CDR3: CASSLVYQHGDTQYF. CDR3 sequence (DNA): TGTGCCAGCAGCTTAGTGTACCAGCATGGAGATACGCAGTATTTT.

At least ten counts were recorded for this clonotype. J is TRBJ1-1 and V is TRBV29-1; D unclear. Per the germline V gene, CDR1 is SQVTM and CDR2 is ANQGSEA. Trimming pared 5 bases from V and 1 base from J, leaving 14 bases between. This CDR3 is 14 amino acids long. The DNA of the CDR3 is TGCAGCGTTTTTCCCCTTATACGGAACACTGAAGCTTTCTTT. As protein: CSVFPLIRNTEAFF.

This rearrangement joins TRBV6-2 or TRBV6-3 to TRBJ1-5, with D perhaps matching TRBD1 (5 bases). Germline CDR1 and CDR2: MNHEY and SVGEGT. Trimming cost V 7 bases and J 2 bases, with 12 bases left between them. The CDR3 sequence is 14 residues long. This chain's CDR3 is CASTPAGGNQPQHF. CDR3 sequence (DNA): TGTGCCAGCACCCCCGCGGGGGGCAATCAGCCCCAGCATTTT.

This clonotype was counted between two and nine times. The chain is built from TRBV27 and TRBJ1-6, with TRBD1 matching over 8 bases. V dropped 6 bases and J dropped 1; count of bases not matched to a gene: 11. This CDR3 has 18 amino acids. Germline values: CDR1 MNHEY, CDR2 SMNVEV (reference sequence). The CDR3 nucleotides are TGTGCCAGCAGCAGGTTGGCAGGGGGCCCTTCCTATAATTCACCCCTCCACTTT. Translating gives CASSRLAGGPSYNSPLHF.